Presented here are 5 T cell receptor beta chains from one specimen sequenced in a study of cytomegalovirus exposure and HLA in healthy donors. Vbeta (60) and Jbeta (13) primers were used in the PCR. TCRdb keeps only in-frame clones here, not all; method: immunoSEQ multiplex PCR. The table lists around 140,000 clones, roughly three fifths of them singletons. Sequencing used PBMCs. Every receptor here comes from a woman aged 60-75 years in good health and CMV-seronegative.

The V call is TRBV5-6, the J call TRBJ1-1; 9 bases agree with TRBD1. In germline, CDR1 is SGHDT, CDR2 YYEEEE. The junction had 3 bases not matched to a gene; V was cut back by 0 bases and J by 0 bases. This CDR3 is 16 amino acids long. CDR3 nucleotide sequence: TGTGCCAGCAGCTTGGGGACAGGGGCAATGAACACTGAAGCTTTCTTT. Protein sequence: CASSLGTGAMNTEAFF.

The CDR3 DNA sequence: TGCGCCAGCAGCTTGGGACAGGGAGGCGTTGGCTACACCTTC. Protein sequence: CASSLGQGGVGYTF. J is TRBJ1-2 and V is TRBV5-1, with TRBD1 matching over 7 bases. The germline V gene encodes CDR1 SGHRS and CDR2 YFSETQ. V trimming: 0 bases; J trimming: 7 bases; junction bases outside the gene matches: 6. CDR3 size: 14 residues.

The V call is TRBV6-5, the J call TRBJ2-1, with D possibly matching TRBD1 (5 bases). This CDR3 is 11 amino acids long. V lost 6 bases and J lost 12, with 12 bases in between. The V gene's germline CDR1 is MNHEY and CDR2 SVGAGI. CDR3 sequence: CASREGVRQFF. The CDR3 coding sequence is TGTGCCAGCAGGGAAGGGGTGAGGCAGTTCTTC.

This sequence joins TRBV7-9 and TRBJ2-5; 11 nucleotides line up with TRBD1. Germline-derived CDR1 and CDR2 are SEHNR and FQNEAQ (reference sequence). The junction had 1 base not matched to a gene; V was cut back by 0 bases and J by 4 bases. The CDR3 covers 15 residues. The DNA for the CDR3 is TGTGCCAGCAGCTTAGCGGGACAGGGGGGAGAGACCCAGTACTTC. This translates into CASSLAGQGGETQYF.

The chain employs TRBV18 and TRBJ2-7, with 9 bases fitting TRBD2. This CDR3 has 13 amino acids. The germline V gene encodes CDR1 KGHSH and CDR2 LQKENI. J lost 7 bases, V lost 5 bases, and 6 bases had no gene match. The chain's CDR3 is CASSALAGREQYF. Written as DNA, the CDR3 is TGTGCCAGCTCAGCCCTAGCGGGGAGGGAGCAGTACTTC.